This T cell receptor (beta chain) was profiled in a study of radiation and T cells in renal cell carcinoma. Whole-study findings and limits: Pretreatment tumor biopsies were lacking, so baseline clonotypes are unknown.

Assay used: immunoSEQ multiplex PCR; TCRdb lists only in-frame clones, some missing. The sample lists just under 150,000 clones; roughly 90% were seen once. There are a few counts of this clone. Its antigen is not identified. Time point in this sample: blood 4 weeks post-SBRT, at nephrectomy. Treatment of the sample: 15 Gy SBRT to primary tumor, nephrectomy 4 weeks later. Nephrectomy followed 15 Gy stereotactic body radiation by 4 weeks. This clonotype was sampled from a woman between 50 and 59 years old with renal cell carcinoma. Sequences were derived from blood, sampled from a patient whose treatment included radiotherapy and nephrectomy.

CDR3 in amino acids: CASSLWSGGDTEAFF. The CDR3 DNA is TGTGCCAGCAGCTTATGGTCAGGGGGAGACACTGAAGCTTTCTTT. The chain couples TRBV7-2 to TRBJ1-1; 7 bases map to TRBD1. The CDR3 consists of 15 residues. The V and J ends lost 2 bases and 3 bases, in that order; junction bases with no gene match: 6. CDR1 SGHTA and CDR2 FQGNSA come from the germline V gene.